This T cell receptor (beta chain) stems from a study of shared clonotypes between healthy human individuals. The count of this clone is one. Only in-frame clones appear in the TCRdb table, and some are missing; sequencing was by immunoSEQ multiplex PCR. This sample has 800,000 to 1,200,000 clones, with 70% to 80% found just once. Germline assignment: CDR1 SGHRS and CDR2 YFSETQ. The ends were cut back, 0 bases at V and 4 bases at J, with 2 bases in the middle. There are 12 residues in the CDR3. Specimen: memory CD4+ T cells from PBMCs. The subset is: CD45RA-negative fraction. The TCR was taken from a man between 18 and 35 years old in good health. Some clones in this sample may be carry-over from other donors' samples. This chain uses TRBV5-1 with TRBJ1-5; D is undetermined. The CDR3 here is CASSLGNQPQHF. The DNA of the CDR3 is TGCGCCAGCAGCTTGGGTAATCAGCCCCAGCATTTT.